The present T cell receptor (beta chain) was sequenced within a study of T cell responses to AZD1222 COVID-19 vaccine. CDR1 is MNHEY, CDR2 SMNVEV, per germline (reference sequence). The CDR3 contains 13 residues. V lost 5 bases and J lost 5, with 12 bases in between. Measured with immunoSEQ multiplex PCR; TCRdb has only the in-frame clones, and not every one. The sample includes more than 85,000 clones, 88% of them seen just once. Sequenced material: peripheral blood, taken on day 0 of AZD1222 vaccination. The rearrangement joins TRBV27 to TRBJ2-5; maybe TRBD2 (6 bases). The source of this sequence is an adult in good health. In DNA form, the CDR3 reads TGTGCCAGCAGTGAACGCCGGGGGGAGACCCAGTACTTC. Translated: CASSERRGETQYF.